The rows below give T cell receptor beta chains drawn from one sample of a study of shared clonotypes between healthy human individuals. TCRdb's copy holds only in-frame clones and misses some; the assay was immunoSEQ multiplex PCR. The data contain 300,000 to 400,000 clones, 74% of them seen just once; the ten biggest clones take up around 10%. The sequenced material came from memory CD4+ T cells sorted from blood. These receptor sequences come from a young man in good health. CDR3s leave out the opening cysteine and the closing phenylalanine or tryptophan.

J gene	V gene	CDR3 protein
TRBJ2-7	TRBV7-9	ASSSTTSGRAEYEQY
TRBJ1-3	TRBV7-8	ASSLGRDSRGNTIY
TRBJ2-7	TRBV5-4	ASGPGGLYEQY
TRBJ1-5	TRBV4-3	ASSPTDGLYQPQH
TRBJ2-3	TRBV19	ASSRATDTQY
TRBJ2-3	TRBV2	ASSEGLSTDTQY
TRBJ2-2	TRBV5-4	ASSLVAGGTGELF
TRBJ2-2	TRBV2	ASTTFNTGELF
TRBJ1-5	TRBV28	ASSFLRQNQPQH
TRBJ1-5	TRBV18	ASSPAPGSGKQPQH
TRBJ2-3	TRBV5-4	ASSLGDRGYTDTQY
TRBJ1-2	TRBV9	ASSQSGYGYT
TRBJ2-7	TRBV5-4	ASIGLAGGISSYEQY
TRBJ2-7	TRBV7-9	ASSLGLPVDEQY
TRBJ2-3	TRBV30	AWTLGRADARRDTQY
TRBJ1-3	TRBV7-2	ASSRTGGNTIY
TRBJ2-1	TRBV7-2	ASSPRGGKADEQF
TRBJ1-2	TRBV29-1	SVEGGDRGQNYGYT
TRBJ2-7	TRBV2	ASSAGHVYEQY
TRBJ1-4	TRBV2	ASSPLQIGEKLF
TRBJ2-2	TRBV28	ASSPSDLLSGELF
TRBJ2-3	TRBV14	ASSLGQRSTDTQY